These 22 T cell receptor beta chains were all obtained from the same sample, sequenced in a study of CD8+ T cells in alopecia areata. Extraction and reverse transcription of RNA yielded cDNA as the sequencing template. Here immunoSEQ multiplex PCR was the method, and the copy in TCRdb shows in-frame clones only, minus some. This table has some 170,000 clones, about 67% appearing once. Sequenced here: CD8+ T cells sorted from blood, sampled at week 0. The receptors were sampled from a human donor with alopecia areata.

This chain links TRBV7-9 with TRBJ2-1; the D is unclear. V was clipped by 3 bases and J by 7 bases, with 13 bases between them. Germline V CDR1 and CDR2: SEHNR, FQNEAQ (reference sequence). This CDR3 contains 14 residues. This CDR3 reads CASSLAVYGNEQFF. The CDR3, as DNA: TGTGCCAGCAGCTTGGCGGTTTATGGGAATGAGCAGTTCTTC.

The rearrangement links TRBV4-1 to TRBJ2-2; tentatively, D is TRBD1 or TRBD2 (5 bases each). Looked up from germline, CDR1 is MGHRA and CDR2 is YSYEKL. This CDR3 is 15 amino acids long. With 3 bases removed from V and 5 bases from J, the gap between germline ends came to 13 bases. DNA of the CDR3: TGCGCCAGCAGCCACACTAGGGGTCAAACCGGGGAGCTGTTTTTT. This codes for CASSHTRGQTGELFF.

The genes are TRBV29-1 and TRBJ1-2; D is unresolved. Trimming shortened V by 4 bases and J by 8 bases, and 17 bases separated the two germline ends. Germline-derived CDR1 and CDR2 are SQVTM and ANQGSEA. The CDR3 spans 13 residues. The CDR3 sequence: CSVASRAPGGYTF. As DNA, the CDR3 is TGCAGCGTTGCTAGCCGGGCTCCCGGAGGCTACACCTTC.

This clone was recorded a few times. The V call is TRBV14, the J call TRBJ2-5, with a possible D match to TRBD2 (6 bases). Trimming took 3 bases from V and 3 from J, leaving 8 bases between them. This CDR3 region has 13 residues. The germline gives CDR1 SGHDN, CDR2 FVKESK. The CDR3 protein is CASSQVAEETQYF. Here the CDR3 DNA reads TGTGCCAGCAGCCAGGTAGCGGAAGAGACCCAGTACTTC.

The CDR3 nucleotides read TGTGCCAGCAGTACCCACCCCCGGGACAGGGGCTATGGCTACACCTTC. Translation: CASSTHPRDRGYGYTF. The chain couples TRBV27 to TRBJ1-2, with TRBD1 matching over 10 bases. This CDR3 comprises 16 residues. V shed 5 bases and J 4 bases; nucleotides not matched to a gene: 10. Germline V gives CDR1 MNHEY, CDR2 SMNVEV (reference sequence).

The V and J genes are TRBV7-9 and TRBJ2-2, with a weak D call TRBD1 (6 bases). CDR3 length: 13 residues. From germline, CDR1 is SEHNR and CDR2 FQNEAQ (reference sequence). V lost 5 bases and J 6 bases, leaving 10 bases between the germline ends. As DNA, the CDR3 is TGTGCCAGCAGCCCAGGACAGCCCGGGGAGCTGTTTTTT. This encodes CASSPGQPGELFF.

This clone was seen more than once but under ten times. This rearrangement joins TRBV5-1 to TRBJ2-5; D remains unclear. Trimming stripped 3 bases from V and 1 base from J, with 1 base between. Germline CDR1 is SGHRS and CDR2 is YFSETQ. This CDR3 region has 11 residues. The CDR3 here is CASSSQETQYF. CDR3 nucleotide sequence: TGCGCCAGCAGCTCCCAAGAGACCCAGTACTTC.

V and J are TRBV7-2 and TRBJ2-7; D not certain. Germline values: CDR1 SGHTA, CDR2 FQGNSA. CDR3 length equals 12 residues. V lost 5 bases to trimming and J lost 2 bases, with 7 bases between them. CDR3 bases: TGTGCCAGCAGCCGGGCAGCCTACGAGCAGTACTTC. Translating it yields CASSRAAYEQYF.

The chain is built from TRBV6-5 and TRBJ1-1, with D possibly being TRBD1 (6 bases). The CDR3 is made up of 14 amino acids. Trimming shortened V by 3 bases and J by 2 bases, and 10 bases separated the two germline ends. CDR1 is MNHEY and CDR2 is SVGAGI in the germline V gene. The CDR3 nucleotides read TGTGCCAGCAGTTATGGACAGCTAAACACTGAAGCTTTCTTT. Protein: CASSYGQLNTEAFF.

The J gene is TRBJ1-1, the V gene TRBV18, with D possibly matching TRBD1 (5 bases). The germline V gene has CDR1 KGHSH and CDR2 LQKENI. Trimming took 3 bases from V and 1 from J, leaving 12 bases between them. The CDR3 extends over 15 amino acids. The CDR3 reads CASSPWGARNTEAFF. The CDR3 DNA is TGTGCCAGCTCACCCTGGGGCGCCAGGAACACTGAAGCTTTCTTT. Drawing the rest from reference TRBV18 and TRBJ1-1, the complete variable domain is NAGVMQNPRHLVRRRGQEARLRCSPMKGHSHVYWYRQLPEEGLKFMVYLQKENIIDESGMPKERFSAEFPKEGPSILRIQQVVRGDSAAYFCASSPWGARNTEAFFGQGTRLTVV.

The chain is built from TRBV9 and TRBJ2-7; TRBD2 matches 10 bases. The V gene end was trimmed by 4 bases and the J gene end by 6 bases; junction bases not matched to a gene: 10. Germline CDR1 SGDLS, CDR2 YYNGEE. This CDR3 region has 15 residues. In DNA form, the CDR3 reads TGTGCCAGCAGCCCTAGCGGGGGCCCCGGGAGCGAGCAGTACTTC. Its protein product is CASSPSGGPGSEQYF.

The chain employs TRBV28 and TRBJ2-7; possible D gene TRBD1, 5 bases. This CDR3 spans 15 amino acids. CDR1 is MDHEN and CDR2 is SYDVKM in the germline V gene. V lost 0 bases and J 5 bases, leaving 14 bases between the germline ends. CDR3 loop: CASSLWNRGGDEQYF. CDR3 in DNA: TGTGCCAGCAGTTTATGGAATAGGGGCGGCGACGAGCAGTACTTC.

The rearrangement joins TRBV28 to TRBJ2-7; perhaps TRBD2 as D (6 bases). Germline V CDR1 and CDR2: MDHEN, SYDVKM. V was clipped by 2 bases and J by 6 bases, with 11 bases between them. The length of the CDR3 is 13 residues. The CDR3 DNA follows: TGTGCCAGCAGTTTACTCGGGGGTTCCGAGCAGTACTTC. Its translation is CASSLLGGSEQYF.

The chain is built from TRBV7-2 and TRBJ2-4, with D maybe TRBD1 (6 bases). Trimming left V 5 bases short and J 7 bases short, with 21 bases between. The germline V gene encodes CDR1 SGHTA and CDR2 FQGNSA. The CDR3 has 16 amino acids. CDR3 region: CASSTRDKEVGNIQYF. CDR3 sequence (DNA): TGTGCCAGCAGCACCCGGGACAAGGAGGTGGGGAACATTCAGTACTTC.

The gene calls are TRBV5-1 and TRBJ2-5, with 8 bases lining up with TRBD2. The CDR3 spans 16 residues. With V trimmed by 4 bases and J by 3 bases, 11 bases remained unmatched. Per germline, CDR1 SGHRS and CDR2 YFSETQ. In DNA form, the CDR3 reads TGCGCCAGCAGCCCCCGACCAGGACTAGCAAAAGAGACCCAGTACTTC. Its translation is CASSPRPGLAKETQYF.

The rearrangement uses TRBV30 and TRBJ2-3, with 7 bases identical to TRBD2. The CDR3 sequence is 14 residues long. The V gene end was trimmed by 1 base and the J gene end by 1 base; junction bases not matched to a gene: 2. Germline V gene sequence: CDR1 GTSNPN, CDR2 SVGIG (reference sequence). CDR3 DNA sequence: TGTGCCTGGAGTGGAACTAGCGGCACAGATACGCAGTATTTT. Protein: CAWSGTSGTDTQYF. The full variable domain, completed using reference TRBV30 and TRBJ2-3, is SQTIHQWPATLVQPVGSPLSLECTVEGTSNPNLYWYRQAAGRGLQLLFYSVGIGQISSEVPQNLSASRPQDRQFILSSKKLLLSDSGFYLCAWSGTSGTDTQYFGPGTRLTVL.

The chain carries TRBV15 and TRBJ2-7, with D maybe TRBD1 (6 bases). The CDR3 has 13 residues. V was trimmed by 5 bases and J by 3 bases, leaving 11 bases between them. Germline assignment: CDR1 LNHNV and CDR2 YYDKDF (reference sequence). CDR3 bases: TGTGCCACCAGCCACAACAGGGACTACGAGCAGTACTTC. Protein: CATSHNRDYEQYF.

This clone was counted only a few times. The chain carries TRBV29-1 and TRBJ2-3; 7 bases align to TRBD2. In germline, CDR1 is SQVTM, CDR2 ANQGSEA. The CDR3 is 13 residues long. After removal of 4 bases from V and 5 bases from J, the junction contained 6 bases not matched to a gene. CDR3 nucleotide sequence: TGCAGCGTTGTTCGGGGGGTACGAGATACGCAGTATTTT. Translating gives CSVVRGVRDTQYF.

The rearrangement links TRBV30 to TRBJ2-5, with TRBD1 identical over 7 bases. Trimming removed 0 bases from V and 0 bases from J; junction bases left unmatched: 4. The CDR3 runs to 15 residues. The germline V gene encodes CDR1 GTSNPN and CDR2 SVGIG (reference sequence). The CDR3 spells CAWSVQGLYQETQYF. The DNA for the CDR3 is TGTGCCTGGAGTGTACAGGGGCTGTACCAAGAGACCCAGTACTTC.

As concerns this clone: This same CDR3 is encoded by further DNA sequences in the sample. The rearrangement joins TRBV25-1 to TRBJ2-5; the D gene is possibly TRBD2 (6 bases). The germline gives CDR1 MGHDK, CDR2 SYGVNS. Trimming stripped 0 bases from V and 4 bases from J, with 9 bases between. The CDR3 totals 14 residues. CDR3: CASSEYREVETQYF. Written as DNA, the CDR3 is TGTGCCAGCAGTGAATACAGGGAGGTAGAGACCCAGTACTTC.

The table lists this clone with a count of one. The chain couples TRBV5-1 to TRBJ2-3; D remains unclear. Deletions cut 1 base from V and 0 bases from J, with 12 bases between. The germline gives CDR1 SGHRS, CDR2 YFSETQ. This CDR3 contains 16 residues. CDR3 in amino acids: CASSLYTASSTDTQYF. In DNA form, the CDR3 reads TGCGCCAGCAGCTTGTATACGGCCTCGAGCACAGATACGCAGTATTTT. Looking up the rest from reference TRBV5-1 and TRBJ2-3 gives the full variable domain: KAGVTQTPRYLIKTRGQQVTLSCSPISGHRSVSWYQQTPGQGLQFLFEYFSETQRNKGNFPGRFSGRQFSNSRSEMNVSTLELGDSALYLCASSLYTASSTDTQYFGPGTRLTVL.

The chain combines TRBV30 with TRBJ2-7; D remains unclear. Germline CDR1 reads GTSNPN; CDR2 reads SVGIG (reference sequence). The CDR3 has 12 amino acids. Trimming shortened V by 0 bases and J by 3 bases, and 6 bases separated the two germline ends. The CDR3 nucleotides are TGTGCCTGGAGTGTGTGGGGCTACGAGCAGTACTTC. This translates into CAWSVWGYEQYF.